This T cell receptor beta chain was observed in a study of PD-1 blockade in mismatch repair-deficient tumors. General observations from the study: Tumor-resident clones, often absent from pretreatment blood, expanded after pembrolizumab and then contracted.

TCRs were sequenced from a few patients responding to pembrolizumab. The repertoire was sequenced with immunoSEQ multiplex PCR; TCRdb's copy has only in-frame clones and lacks some. The repertoire holds approximately 40,000 clones, with more than 75% as singletons. Germline CDR1 and CDR2: MNHEY and SMNVEV (reference sequence). The length of the CDR3 is 15 residues. V lost 6 bases and J lost 5; bases outside the gene matches: 12. To note about this clone: Its target is unknown.

Sequencing was performed on peripheral blood, taken 4 weeks after starting pembrolizumab. The TCR was taken from an adult with mismatch repair-deficient cancer. J is TRBJ2-5 and V is TRBV27; 7 nucleotides match TRBD2. The CDR3 DNA follows: TGTGCCAGCAGCTTCGAAGCGGGATCTTGGGAGACCCAGTACTTC. It specifies CASSFEAGSWETQYF.